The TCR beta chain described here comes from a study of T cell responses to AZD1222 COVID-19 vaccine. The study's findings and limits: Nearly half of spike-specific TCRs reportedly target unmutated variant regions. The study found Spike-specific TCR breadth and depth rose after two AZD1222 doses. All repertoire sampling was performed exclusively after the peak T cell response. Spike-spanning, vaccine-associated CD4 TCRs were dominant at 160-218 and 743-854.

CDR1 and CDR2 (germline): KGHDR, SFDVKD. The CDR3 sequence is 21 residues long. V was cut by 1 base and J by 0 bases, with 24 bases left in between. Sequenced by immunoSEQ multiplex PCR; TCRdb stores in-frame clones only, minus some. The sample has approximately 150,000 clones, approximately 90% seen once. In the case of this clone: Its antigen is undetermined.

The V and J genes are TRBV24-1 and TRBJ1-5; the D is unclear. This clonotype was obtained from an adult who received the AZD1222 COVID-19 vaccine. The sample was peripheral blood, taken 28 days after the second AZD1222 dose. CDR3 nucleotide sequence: TGTGCCACCAGTGATTTATGGCACCCCCGACCCCTGGGAAATAGCAATCAGCCCCAGCATTTT. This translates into CATSDLWHPRPLGNSNQPQHF.